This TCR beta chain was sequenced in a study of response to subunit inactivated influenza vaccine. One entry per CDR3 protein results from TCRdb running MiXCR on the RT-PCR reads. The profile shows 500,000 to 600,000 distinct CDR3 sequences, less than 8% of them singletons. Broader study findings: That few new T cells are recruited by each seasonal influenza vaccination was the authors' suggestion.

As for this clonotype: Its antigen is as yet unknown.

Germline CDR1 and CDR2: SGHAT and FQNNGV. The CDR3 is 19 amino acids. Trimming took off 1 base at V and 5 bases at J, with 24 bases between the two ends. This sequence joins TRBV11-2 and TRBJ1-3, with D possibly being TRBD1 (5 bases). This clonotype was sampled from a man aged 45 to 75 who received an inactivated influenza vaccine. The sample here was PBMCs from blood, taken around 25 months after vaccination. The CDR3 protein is CASSLASLQSGTSRNTIYF. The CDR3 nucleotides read TGTGCCAGCAGCTTAGCATCTTTGCAATCAGGGACCAGCCGAAACACCATATATTTT.